This T cell receptor (beta chain) appears in the sequencing data of a study of CD8 T cells in ankylosing spondylitis. As to this clonotype: As yet, its antigen is unknown.

TCRdb processed the 5' RACE reads anew with MiXCR; each CDR3 protein has one entry. The repertoire holds roughly 670,000 distinct CDR3 sequences, with roughly 20% as singletons. Study results and caveats: Enrichment of disease-linked clones was reportedly significant in matched ankylosing spondylitis synovial fluid. Roughly eight highly homologous variants made up a TCR beta motif that seemed to typify ankylosing spondylitis blood.

Sequenced input: blood, either unsorted or a sorted T cell fraction (not recorded which). This clonotype originated in a male donor with ankylosing spondylitis.

The CDR3 sequence is CASSGTSGRVGNEQFF. CDR3 sequence (DNA): TGTGCCAGCAGTGGCACCTCCGGGAGGGTGGGTAATGAGCAGTTCTTC. The chain is built from TRBV28 and TRBJ2-1; 8 bases agree with TRBD2. This CDR3 has 16 amino acids. V trimming: 5 bases; J trimming: 7 bases; junction bases outside the gene matches: 13. Germline CDR1 and CDR2: MDHEN and SYDVKM.